This T cell receptor beta chain was recorded in a study of control samples from healthy donors and cancer patients. V shed 3 bases, J shed 4 bases, and the junction held 6 bases outside the gene matches. Germline V CDR1 and CDR2: GTSNPN, SVGIG (reference sequence). This CDR3 comprises 13 residues. This clone has only one observation. The data were produced by immunoSEQ multiplex PCR, yet TCRdb's version contains in-frame clones alone and is incomplete. Of fewer than 80,000 clones in the sample, 90% were seen once. Input material: PBMCs. The receptor's source is a man aged 55 to 70 with colorectal cancer. The rearrangement uses TRBV30 and TRBJ2-7; 7 bases are a match to TRBD1. Here the CDR3 reads CAWSADRVYEQYF. CDR3 in DNA: TGTGCCTGGAGCGCCGACAGGGTTTACGAGCAGTACTTC.